This is a list of T cell receptor beta chains from one sample in a study of blood T cell repertoires in COVID-19. Some clones are missing from TCRdb's copy, which holds only in-frame ones; the method was immunoSEQ multiplex PCR. The sample lists over 200,000 clones, roughly 88% seen once, with about 1.9% in the top ten. Sequences were obtained from PBMCs or T cells enriched from blood (not recorded which). These receptors originate from a woman aged 45-59 years who had recovered from COVID-19. The CDR3 runs from the conserved cysteine through the conserved F or W. Fields, in order: V gene, J gene, CDR3 length, clone size, D gene, CDR3 DNA, CDR3 protein. A D gene is named only where the DNA matches it firmly. Rows give clone size only sometimes, using once, few, many, or a class for an expanded clone.

TRBV27	TRBJ2-7	14	once	.	TGTGCCAGCAGTCGGACTGGGACAATTACAAACTGGTACTTC	CASSRTGTITNWYF
TRBV28	TRBJ1-3	14	.	.	TGTGCCAGCGTGCGGGGGGCAGGTGGAAACACCATATATTTT	CASVRGAGGNTIYF
TRBV5-5	TRBJ2-5	15	.	TRBD1	TGTGCCAGCAGCTTCCAACAGGGGGATGGTTGGACCCAGTACTTC	CASSFQQGDGWTQYF
TRBV27	TRBJ2-1	12	few	TRBD2	TGTGCCAGCAGTAGTGTAGGGGAGGGGCAGTTCTTC	CASSSVGEGQFF
TRBV2	TRBJ2-7	14	few	TRBD1	TGTGCCAGCGAAGGGGACAGAAAGCTCTACGAGCAGTACTTC	CASEGDRKLYEQYF
TRBV7-6	TRBJ1-5	13	.	.	TGTGCCAGCAGCCTCACTTCGGATCAGCCCCAGCATTTT	CASSLTSDQPQHF
TRBV2	TRBJ1-1	13	.	.	TGTGCCAGCACTGTACTGGTTAACACTGAAGCTTTCTTT	CASTVLVNTEAFF
TRBV7-2	TRBJ2-3	14	.	TRBD1	TGTGCCAGCAGCCTCCGACAGGGCCGTAGTGCGCAGTATTTT	CASSLRQGRSAQYF
TRBV19	TRBJ1-5	14	once	.	TGTGCCAGTACCTACGGGACACACAATCAGCCCCAGCATTTT	CASTYGTHNQPQHF
TRBV7-9	TRBJ1-2	14	.	.	TGTGCCAGCAGCCAACACCGAACAGGTGATGGCTACACCTTC	CASSQHRTGDGYTF
TRBV28	TRBJ2-4	16	few	TRBD1	TGTGCCAGCAGGAGGGGGACAGGGTCTGCCAAAAACATTCAGTACTTC	CASRRGTGSAKNIQYF
TRBV5-1	TRBJ1-1	14	.	TRBD1	TGCGCCAGCAGCGACCGACAGGGAGGTTACGAAGCTTTCTTT	CASSDRQGGYEAFF
TRBV28	TRBJ1-5	14	.	TRBD1	TGTGCCAGCAGTACCGGGACAGGGTATCAGCCCCAGCATTTT	CASSTGTGYQPQHF
TRBV5-1	TRBJ1-1	17	.	TRBD1	TGCGCCAGCAGCTTGGGTTGGGACAGGGCTCGGAACACTGAAGCTTTCTTT	CASSLGWDRARNTEAFF
TRBV28	TRBJ2-1	16	.	TRBD1	TGTGCCAGCACTCCTAGGGGGACAGGGTTTTTTATTGAGCAGTTCTTC	CASTPRGTGFFIEQFF
TRBV18	TRBJ2-3	15	.	TRBD1	TGTGCCAGCTCATTTGGGGACAGGGCCTCAGATACGCAGTATTTT	CASSFGDRASDTQYF
TRBV7-9	TRBJ2-7	16	.	TRBD2	TGTGCCAGCAGCTTGACTACTAGCGGGAGGGCCTACGAGCAGTACTTC	CASSLTTSGRAYEQYF
TRBV18	TRBJ2-7	13	.	TRBD1	TGTGCCAGCTCCCCCACAGGGGGCCACGAGCAGTACTTC	CASSPTGGHEQYF
TRBV18	TRBJ2-5	14	few	TRBD2	TGTGCCAGCTCACCACAGTCGGGGGGGGTGAGCCAGTACTTC	CASSPQSGGVSQYF
TRBV30	TRBJ1-2	12	once	TRBD1	TGTGCCGGTTCCCTACCAGGGGGAGGCTACACCTTC	CAGSLPGGGYTF
TRBV11-3	TRBJ1-3	15	.	.	TGTGCCAGCAGCCGAACCGGGACAACTGGAAACACCATATATTTT	CASSRTGTTGNTIYF
TRBV5-1	TRBJ1-2	15	once	TRBD1	TGCGCCAGCAGCTACCGGGACAGGGCGGGCTATGGCTACACCTTC	CASSYRDRAGYGYTF
TRBV3-1/TRBV3-2	TRBJ2-7	12	.	.	TGTGCCAGCAGCCACCTAGGCTACGAGCAGTACTTC	CASSHLGYEQYF
TRBV19	TRBJ2-2	16	.	TRBD1	TGTGCCAGTAGTGCACCGGGACAGTTATATACCGGGGAGCTGTTTTTT	CASSAPGQLYTGELFF
TRBV9	TRBJ1-3	15	.	.	TGTGCCAGCAGCGTAGCCCCGGAGAGGGGGAACACCATATATTTT	CASSVAPERGNTIYF
TRBV27	TRBJ2-1	17	.	TRBD2	TGTGCCAGCAGTCAACGGGTTAGCGGGAGGGCCTGGGGTGAGCAGTTCTTC	CASSQRVSGRAWGEQFF
TRBV3-1/TRBV3-2	TRBJ2-1	13	few	.	TGTGCCAGCAGCCAAGAATGGCTAGCGGAGCAGTTCTTC	CASSQEWLAEQFF
TRBV3-1/TRBV3-2	TRBJ1-4	13	.	.	TGTGCCAGCAGGTCAACCAGCGGGGAAAAACTGTTTTTT	CASRSTSGEKLFF
TRBV7-9	TRBJ2-5	17	.	TRBD2	TGTGCCAGCAGCCCGACCGGGACTAGCCGCCTTGGTGGGACCCAGTACTTC	CASSPTGTSRLGGTQYF
TRBV2	TRBJ1-2	16	few	.	TGTGCCAGCAGGGGGGGAGGGAACGCCTTTCCTTATGGCTACACCTTC	CASRGGGNAFPYGYTF
TRBV7-6	TRBJ2-1	15	.	TRBD2	TGTGCCAGCAGCCCCACTAGCGGGAGTAGGAATGAGCAGTTCTTC	CASSPTSGSRNEQFF
TRBV9	TRBJ2-1	15	.	TRBD2	TGTGCCAGCAGCGGCGGGAGGGCCTTCTACAATGAGCAGTTCTTC	CASSGGRAFYNEQFF
TRBV28	TRBJ2-1	16	.	TRBD2	TGTGCCAGCACCGCAATGGAAGCGGGGGGCTACAATGAGCAGTTCTTC	CASTAMEAGGYNEQFF
TRBV28	TRBJ2-1	15	.	TRBD2	TGTGCCAGCAGTATACTAGCGGGAGGGCAAAATGAGCAGTTCTTC	CASSILAGGQNEQFF
TRBV3-1/TRBV3-2	TRBJ2-1	16	.	TRBD2	TGTGCCAGCAGCCAAGGGGGCGGGAGGGCCAGAAATGAGCAGTTCTTC	CASSQGGGRARNEQFF
TRBV28	TRBJ1-1	15	.	TRBD1	TGTGCCAGCAATAAAGACAGGGGCCGGAACACTGAAGCTTTCTTT	CASNKDRGRNTEAFF
TRBV18	TRBJ2-3	14	.	TRBD1	TGTGCCAGCTCACCGGGACAGGGAAGAGATACGCAGTATTTT	CASSPGQGRDTQYF
TRBV30	TRBJ1-2	17	once	TRBD1	TGTGCCTGGAGTGTATCATTCTCGGGGACAGGCAACTATGGCTACACCTTC	CAWSVSFSGTGNYGYTF
TRBV6-5	TRBJ2-1	13	.	TRBD2	TGTGCCGCGGGGGATTTCCAGTTGTATGAGCAGTTCTTC	CAAGDFQLYEQFF
TRBV27	TRBJ1-2	14	.	TRBD1	TGTGCCAGCAGTCTAAGGACAGGGGTAGGTGGCTACACCTTC	CASSLRTGVGGYTF
TRBV28	TRBJ2-4	16	few	.	TGTGCCAGCAGTGCCCCAGGGGGGAAAGCCAAAAACATTCAGTACTTC	CASSAPGGKAKNIQYF